These 9 T cell receptor beta chains were all obtained from the same sample, sequenced in a study of T cells in women clearing cervical HPV infection (dated by TCRdb to between 2017 and 2018). The method behind the library was the immunoSEQ multiplex PCR assay. TCRdb mirrors the immuneACCESS table, restricted to in-frame sequences. Some clones are absent from its copies; in checked studies, under half trace to an unresolved V gene, and the reason for the others is unknown. The table for this sample shows 15,000 to 20,000 clones. Clones ranked in the top ten supply roughly 6.8% of the sample. The sample comprised blood buffy coat. The receptors come from a woman aged 18-70 years with a cervical HPV16 infection that either progressed to CIN3+ or cleared (not recorded which).

Details on this clone: The DNA ends 3 residues before the CDR3 does, and the rest of the CDR3 is filled in from the germline J gene. J is TRBJ2-2 and V is TRBV2; D gene ambiguous. Germline values: CDR1 SNHLY, CDR2 FYNNEI. V was pared by 7 bases and J by 2 bases, with 20 bases between. This CDR3 is built from 17 residues. Partial CDR3 DNA: TGTGCCAGCAACTATGTAACGATCACACCAAACACCGGGGAG. Protein sequence: CASNYVTITPNTGE. The full-length CDR3 reads as CASNYVTITPNTGELFF. The complete variable domain, with remaining parts taken from reference TRBV2 and TRBJ2-2, reads EPEVTQTPSHQVTQMGQEVILRCVPISNHLYFYWYRQILGQKVEFLVSFYNNEISEKSEIFDDQFSVERPDGSNFTLKIRSTKLEDSAMYFCASNYVTITPNTGELFFGEGSRLTVL.

Turning to this clone: Read sequence stops 3 residues before the CDR3 end, and the germline J gene provides the missing end. The gene calls are TRBV20-1 and TRBJ2-7; 7 bases match TRBD1. With V trimmed by 6 bases and J by 0 bases, 5 bases remained unmatched. CDR1 is DFQATT, CDR2 SNEGSKA, per germline (reference sequence). The CDR3 has 13 amino acids. The CDR3 sequence is CSAKTGPSYEQYF. Incomplete CDR3 DNA: TGCAGTGCCAAGACAGGGCCCTCCTACGAG.

For this clone: Read coverage stops 3 residues before the CDR3 terminus; the germline J gene supplies the remainder. This chain links TRBV5-1 with TRBJ1-1; TRBD1 is a possible D gene (6 bases). V lost 2 bases and J lost 6, with 11 bases in between. The germline V gene encodes CDR1 SGHRS and CDR2 YFSETQ. The CDR3 spans 13 residues. Incomplete CDR3 DNA: TGCGCCAGCAGCTTTAAACAGGGCGCTGAA. As protein: CASSFKQGAE. The full CDR3 sequence reads CASSFKQGAEAFF.

On this clone itself: The CDR3 extends 3 residues past the end of the read, so its final part is completed from the germline J gene. The chain carries TRBV18 and TRBJ2-7, with D possibly TRBD1 on 6 matching bases. This CDR3 has 13 amino acids. The V gene's germline CDR1 is KGHSH and CDR2 LQKENI. The germline V and J ends were trimmed by 4 bases and 6 bases, with 13 bases remaining between them. The sequenced CDR3 bases are TGTGCCAGCTCACTCGCCGGACAGCGCGAG. As protein: CASSLAGQRE. The full CDR3 reads CASSLAGQREQYF.

About this clone: Coverage ceases 3 residues before the CDR3 finishes, and the germline J gene fills in the end. The V and J genes are TRBV10-3 and TRBJ2-5, with TRBD2 matching over 9 bases. Germline values: CDR1 ENHRY, CDR2 SYGVKD. The length of the CDR3 is 15 residues. Trimming removed 6 bases from V and 2 bases from J; junction bases left unmatched: 7. CDR3 residues: CAISEAGGRQETQYF. Incomplete CDR3 DNA: TGTGCCATCAGCGAGGCGGGGGGGCGGCAAGAGACC.

As for this clone: The CDR3 end falls 3 residues outside the read, so it is completed with the germline J gene. J is TRBJ1-2 and V is TRBV19, with TRBD1 matching 9 bases. The CDR3 runs 14 residues. The trim removed 3 bases at V and 4 bases at J, leaving 3 bases unmatched. Germline V CDR1 and CDR2: LNHDA, SQIVND (reference sequence). CDR3 bases read: TGTGCCAGTAGTATCCGGACAGGGGTCTATGGC. It translates to CASSIRTGVYG. The entire CDR3 is CASSIRTGVYGYTF. Full variable domain (missing parts from reference TRBV19 and TRBJ1-2): DGGITQSPKYLFRKEGQNVTLSCEQNLNHDAMYWYRQDPGQGLRLIYYSQIVNDFQKGDIAEGYSVSREKKESFPLTVTSAQKNPTAFYLCASSIRTGVYGYTFGSGTRLTVV.

As concerns this clone: The read ends 3 residues shy of where the CDR3 ends; the end is completed using the germline J gene. The J gene is TRBJ2-5, the V gene TRBV20-1, with 11 bases that match TRBD2. Losses at the gene ends were 1 base for V and 7 bases for J; bases not matched to a gene: 14. The length of the CDR3 is 17 residues. Germline assignment: CDR1 DFQATT and CDR2 SNEGSKA (reference sequence). The part of the CDR3 DNA that was read is TGCAGTGCTAGAGCCCTAGACCTAGCGGGGGGCCCCGGGACC. Translated: CSARALDLAGGPGT. From start to end, the CDR3 is CSARALDLAGGPGTQYF.

CDR3 in amino acids: CASSRQGSDNSPLHF. CDR3 DNA (partial): TGTGCCAGCAGCCGTCAAGGGTCAGACAATTCACCC. The genes are TRBV3-1 (or the pseudogene TRBV3-2) and TRBJ1-6; D remains ambiguous. The read comes to an end 3 residues before the CDR3 does, leaving the germline J gene to fill in the end. Trimming stripped 4 bases from V and 7 bases from J, with 14 bases between. CDR3 size: 15 residues. The germline V gene encodes CDR1 LGHDT and CDR2 YNNKEL (reference sequence).

Notes on this clone: Read coverage stops 3 residues before the CDR3 terminus; the germline J gene supplies the remainder. This chain connects TRBV19 to TRBJ2-1; 8 bases line up with TRBD1. V lost 3 bases, J lost 3 bases, and 4 bases stayed unmatched. Per the germline V gene, CDR1 is LNHDA and CDR2 is SQIVND (reference sequence). This CDR3 comprises 15 residues. Partial CDR3 DNA: TGTGCCAGTAGTATCGGGACAGGACTCTACAATGAG. Its protein is CASSIGTGLYNE. The full CDR3 sequence reads CASSIGTGLYNEQFF. Full variable domain (outside the CDR3, taken from reference TRBV19 and TRBJ2-1): DGGITQSPKYLFRKEGQNVTLSCEQNLNHDAMYWYRQDPGQGLRLIYYSQIVNDFQKGDIAEGYSVSREKKESFPLTVTSAQKNPTAFYLCASSIGTGLYNEQFFGPGTRLTVL.